This TCR beta chain emerged from a study of shared clonotypes between healthy human individuals. Study observations and caveats: Clonotype sharing levels among donors were expected to vary with sequencing depth. Enrolling few donors narrowed the genetic and exposure-history diversity that was represented.

This clone was seen a few times. Its antigen is not identified. Given a far larger clone just one base away, this is likely a sequencing read error. The CDR3 is 15 amino acids. The authors ran the assay at deep level. For every subset, genomic DNA was evenly distributed across several immunoSEQ plates. TCRdb's copy holds only in-frame clones and misses some; the assay was immunoSEQ multiplex PCR. The sample includes approximately 440,000 clones, roughly three quarters of them seen just once. Material for sequencing was PBMCs. This clonotype was obtained from a woman between 35 and 50 years old in good health. Some clones in this sample may be carry-over from other donors' samples. This rearrangement joins TRBV12-2 to TRBJ2-1; the D call of TRBD2 is as the table states it, not checked on the DNA. TRBV12-2 is labeled a pseudogene. The CDR3 here is CASLASPQAYNEQFF. In DNA form, the CDR3 reads TGTGCAAGTCTCGCTAGCCCCCAAGCTTACAATGAGCAGTTCTTC.